This T cell receptor beta chain was captured in a study of cytomegalovirus exposure and HLA in healthy donors. About the study: There were some 81 million unique TCRs (from HLA-typed donors) in an early data release. General study results and limits: Cytomegalovirus association was listed for about 160 TCR beta chains. Most TCR sequences were uncommon, yet certain public TCRs appeared in many donors.

These donors, healthy bone marrow donors, were studied. This clone was counted a single time. Its antigen is still unknown. The CDR3 has 17 amino acids. J lost 8 bases, V lost 1 base, and 4 bases had no gene match. Germline CDR1 is MGHRA and CDR2 is YSYEKL. The PCR used 60 Vbeta and 13 Jbeta primers. The data were produced by immunoSEQ multiplex PCR, yet TCRdb's version contains in-frame clones alone and is incomplete. The table has around 110,000 clones, about 70% seen once. The chain carries TRBV4-1 and TRBJ2-2; 16 positions agree with TRBD2. The TCR sequence derives from a female donor in good health and CMV-seronegative. Sequenced material: PBMCs. CDR3 bases: TGCGCCAGCAGCCAAGCCCCGGGACTAGCGGGAGGGGGGGAGCTGTTTTTT. The encoded protein is CASSQAPGLAGGGELFF.